A selection of T cell receptor beta chains follows, all from one sample in a study of PD-1 blockade in mismatch repair-deficient tumors. Only in-frame clones appear in the TCRdb table, and some are missing; sequencing was by immunoSEQ multiplex PCR. The data show around 50,000 clones, roughly three quarters seen once. Sequencing was performed on peripheral blood, taken 4 weeks after starting pembrolizumab. The receptors come from an adult with mismatch repair-deficient cancer. CDR3s include the opening cysteine and the closing phenylalanine or tryptophan. The D gene is left open where the match is weak. A clone size is listed for some rows: how often the clone was seen (once, few, many), or a class if it is expanded.

d_call,v_call,clone_size,j_call,cdr3_aa,cdr3_nt
NA,TRBV7-3,once,TRBJ1-2,CASSLGGNYGYTF,TGTGCCAGCAGCCTCGGGGGCAACTATGGCTACACCTTC
NA,TRBV5-4,NA,TRBJ1-4,CASSQRGGKNEKLFF,TGTGCCAGCAGCCAAAGGGGGGGCAAAAATGAAAAACTGTTTTTT
TRBD2,TRBV7-3,NA,TRBJ2-3,CASSLRGGTDTQYF,TGTGCCAGCAGCTTAAGGGGAGGGACAGATACGCAGTATTTT
TRBD1,TRBV5-1,NA,TRBJ1-1,CASSGGDEMNTEAFF,TGCGCCAGTTCAGGGGGCGATGAAATGAACACTGAAGCTTTCTTT
NA,TRBV7-3,few,TRBJ2-5,CASSLVREETQYF,TGTGCCAGCAGCTTAGTCAGGGAAGAGACCCAGTACTTC
NA,TRBV2,NA,TRBJ2-1,CASSELSSYNEQFF,TGTGCCAGCAGTGAATTGAGTAGTTACAATGAGCAGTTCTTC
NA,TRBV9,NA,TRBJ2-7,CASSVALLADEQYF,TGTGCCAGCAGCGTAGCCCTTTTAGCGGACGAGCAGTACTTC
NA,TRBV27,NA,TRBJ2-5,CASSSDLQGETQYF,TGTGCCAGCAGCTCGGACCTTCAGGGGGAGACCCAGTACTTC
NA,TRBV7-9,NA,TRBJ2-2,CASSFDWAGELFF,TGTGCCAGCAGCTTCGACTGGGCCGGGGAGCTGTTTTTT
NA,TRBV4-1,NA,TRBJ2-7,CASSQEGRGYEQYF,TGCGCCAGCAGCCAAGAAGGCAGGGGTTACGAGCAGTACTTC
TRBD1,TRBV2,NA,TRBJ1-1,CASSESGKGATEAFF,TGTGCCAGCAGTGAATCTGGGAAGGGGGCCACTGAAGCTTTCTTT
TRBD1,TRBV5-6,NA,TRBJ2-7,CASSPGTAVGEQYF,TGTGCCAGCAGCCCCGGGACAGCCGTCGGCGAGCAGTACTTC
NA,TRBV5-8,NA,TRBJ1-4,CASSFQGSNEKLFF,TGTGCCAGCAGCTTCCAAGGTTCTAATGAAAAACTGTTTTTT
TRBD1,TRBV6-1,NA,TRBJ1-5,CASSVEGQGKFNNQPQHF,TGTGCCAGCAGTGTGGAGGGACAGGGGAAATTTAACAATCAGCCCCAGCATTTT
NA,TRBV5-6,NA,TRBJ2-1,CASSLALVEYNEQFF,TGTGCCAGCAGCTTGGCCTTAGTGGAATACAATGAGCAGTTCTTC
NA,TRBV5-6,NA,TRBJ1-1,CASRLSGATEAFF,TGTGCCAGCAGGTTATCCGGGGCGACTGAAGCTTTCTTT
NA,TRBV5-4,NA,TRBJ2-3,CASSPALIEAQYF,TGTGCCAGCAGCCCGGCTTTGATCGAGGCGCAGTATTTT
TRBD1,TRBV2,NA,TRBJ1-1,CASTLIRGRGNTEAFF,TGTGCCAGCACCCTAATCAGGGGGCGCGGAAACACTGAAGCTTTCTTT
NA,TRBV7-3,NA,TRBJ2-2,CASSSGLTGELFF,TGTGCCAGCAGCTCGGGCCTCACCGGGGAGCTGTTTTTT
NA,TRBV11-2,NA,TRBJ1-4,CASSLTGTSEKLFF,TGTGCCAGCAGCTTAACAGGGACGTCTGAAAAACTGTTTTTT
NA,TRBV18,NA,TRBJ1-3,CASSPSFAGLSGNTIYF,TGTGCCAGCTCACCATCTTTTGCTGGTCTCTCTGGAAACACCATATATTTT
TRBD2,TRBV10-2,NA,TRBJ2-7,CASRGLAFYEQYF,TGCGCCAGCAGGGGACTAGCGTTCTACGAGCAGTACTTC
NA,TRBV29-1,NA,TRBJ2-7,CSVVPSPLLYEQYF,TGCAGCGTTGTCCCATCACCACTCCTCTACGAGCAGTACTTC
NA,TRBV11-2,once,TRBJ2-5,CASSLAGGFLGETQYF,TGTGCCAGCAGCTTAGCCGGGGGATTTTTAGGAGAGACCCAGTACTTC
NA,TRBV11-2,NA,TRBJ1-2,CASSRGHNYGYTF,TGTGCCAGCAGCCGCGGACACAACTATGGCTACACCTTC
NA,TRBV25-1,NA,TRBJ1-4,CASSSNEKLFF,TGTGCCAGCAGTAGTAATGAAAAACTGTTTTTT
NA,TRBV27,NA,TRBJ2-7,CASSLSSGTAYEQYF,TGTGCCAGCAGTTTATCCTCCGGGACGGCCTACGAGCAGTACTTC
TRBD1,TRBV30,NA,TRBJ1-1,CAWSRTGDAFF,TGTGCCTGGAGTCGGACAGGGGATGCTTTCTTT
TRBD1,TRBV5-1,NA,TRBJ1-1,CASSRDRLNTEAFF,TGCGCCAGCAGCCGGGACAGGCTGAACACTGAAGCTTTCTTT
NA,TRBV27,once,TRBJ2-2,CASRKGQNTGELFF,TGTGCCAGCAGAAAAGGACAGAACACCGGGGAGCTGTTTTTT
TRBD2,TRBV7-6,NA,TRBJ2-1,CASSFLAGAGNEQFF,TGTGCCAGCAGCTTCCTAGCGGGAGCTGGGAATGAGCAGTTCTTC
TRBD1,TRBV6-6,once,TRBJ1-4,CASTSGTGNEKLFF,TGTGCCAGCACCTCCGGGACAGGGAATGAAAAACTGTTTTTT
NA,TRBV11-1,NA,TRBJ2-7,CASSNTGTPTRQYF,TGTGCCAGCAGCAACACAGGAACTCCGACGAGGCAGTACTTC
TRBD2,TRBV9,few,TRBJ2-7,CASSPEAGVYEQYF,TGTGCCAGCAGTCCCGAGGCGGGAGTTTACGAGCAGTACTTC